Listed here are 7 T cell receptor beta chains from one sample, sequenced in a study of T-cell reconstitution after alpha-beta-depleted transplantation in children (dated by TCRdb to the mid-2010s). The library came from PCR. The sequencer listed for this sample is Illumina HiSeq 2500. To normalize quantification of the TCRbeta repertoire, the TCR libraries were built with molecular barcoding that relied on unique molecular identifiers. TCRdb reprocessing: public reads trimmed at Q25 with fastp, clones called with MiXCR, in-frame beta chains kept. Merged by CDR3 protein, the rows form single entries marked with the most common genes and DNA. The sample data list 550,000 to 800,000 distinct CDR3 sequences, and about an eighth of these were observed just once. The top ten clonotypes cover 0.79% of the sample. The treatment or condition label for this specimen denotes: allogeneic hematopoietic cell transplantation with graft depleted of TCRalphabeta T cells and CD19 B cells.

The starting material was PBMCs, obtained before TCRalphabeta/CD19-depleted stem cell transplant. These TCRs come from a girl aged 2 to 10 with congenital amegakaryocytic thrombocytopenia, due to receive a stem cell transplant.

This clonotype was counted at least ten times. The chain carries TRBV6-1 and TRBJ1-5; 8 bases are shared with TRBD1. The germline gives CDR1 MNHNS, CDR2 SASEGT. The CDR3 has 15 residues. After removal of 5 bases from V and 1 base from J, the junction contained 4 bases not matched to a gene. The CDR3 reads CASSQTGASNQPQHF. The CDR3 DNA is TGTGCCAGCAGTCAGACAGGGGCCAGCAATCAGCCCCAGCATTTT.

This clonotype was seen a handful of times. CDR3 sequence reads: CASTKSQGDLQAFF. The CDR3 region has the DNA TGCGCCAGCACTAAGTCCCAAGGGGACCTTCAAGCTTTCTTT. V gene TRBV5-1 combines with J gene TRBJ1-1, with a weak D call TRBD1 (5 bases). V lost 6 bases and J 9 bases, leaving 21 bases between the germline ends. Germline CDR1 is SGHRS and CDR2 is YFSETQ. This CDR3 is 14 amino acids long.

This clonotype was detected only a few times. The rearrangement uses TRBV20-1 and TRBJ1-1; perhaps TRBD1 as D (6 bases). CDR1 is DFQATT and CDR2 is SNEGSKA in the germline V gene (reference sequence). This CDR3 contains 12 residues. The CDR3 nucleotides read TGCAGCGGAAAGGACAGTTTGTCTGAAGCTTTCTTT. Protein product: CSGKDSLSEAFF.

V and J are TRBV19 and TRBJ2-1, with 8 positions matching TRBD2. V shed 3 bases and J 7 bases; nucleotides not matched to a gene: 8. The CDR3 contains 15 residues. Looked up from germline, CDR1 is LNHDA and CDR2 is SQIVND (reference sequence). The CDR3 loop is CASSIVAGSGNEQFF. The CDR3 DNA follows: TGTGCCAGTAGTATCGTAGCGGGATCAGGTAATGAGCAGTTCTTC.

In this sample, this clonotype turned up a few times. This sequence joins TRBV5-1 and TRBJ2-3; 11 nucleotides line up with TRBD2. Unmatched junction bases numbered 10, after V lost 6 bases and J lost 4 bases. Germline V gives CDR1 SGHRS, CDR2 YFSETQ. This CDR3 has 16 amino acids. This CDR3 is CASTQNSGRAPDTQYF. CDR3 DNA: TGCGCCAGCACGCAAAATAGCGGGAGGGCCCCAGATACGCAGTATTTT.

This clonotype was detected ten times or more. DNA for the CDR3: TGCAGTGCTAGTGTCTTGAAGTACACTGAAGCTTTCTTT. As protein: CSASVLKYTEAFF. The chain links TRBV20-1 to TRBJ1-1, with D unclear. CDR3 length: 13 amino acids. V gave up 3 bases and J gave up 3 bases, with 11 bases separating them. Germline-derived CDR1 and CDR2 are DFQATT and SNEGSKA (reference sequence).

This clonotype was recorded many times. This CDR3 is CSARMGPGDNEQFF. The CDR3 DNA sequence: TGCAGTGCTCGCATGGGGCCGGGTGACAATGAGCAGTTCTTC. This chain uses TRBV20-1 with TRBJ2-1, with D possibly TRBD1 on 5 matching bases. The germline V gene has CDR1 DFQATT and CDR2 SNEGSKA (reference sequence). The CDR3 runs 14 residues. Trimming took 5 bases from V and 5 from J, leaving 16 bases between them.